Given below is one T cell receptor (beta chain) in context. The antigen remains unidentified. The sample belongs to a study of cytomegalovirus exposure and HLA in healthy donors. Study-wide results and caveats: Despite most TCR sequences being rare, some public TCRs occurred in many donors.

Produced via immunoSEQ multiplex PCR; TCRdb's table is partial and in-frame only. The sample records about 280,000 clones, about 86% being singletons. The donors formed part of the approximately 120-subject validation cohort, distinct from the roughly 630-subject first cohort. The material sequenced was PBMCs. The receptor's source is a woman aged 18-29 years in good health and CMV-seronegative.

Here the CDR3 reads CASSGGDRIIETQYF. CDR3 bases: TGTGCCAGCAGCGGAGGAGATAGGATTATCGAGACCCAGTACTTC. This sequence joins TRBV9 and TRBJ2-5; unclear D gene. Trimming removed 3 bases at V and 5 bases at J, with 17 bases between. The germline V gene has CDR1 SGDLS and CDR2 YYNGEE. This CDR3 is built from 15 residues.